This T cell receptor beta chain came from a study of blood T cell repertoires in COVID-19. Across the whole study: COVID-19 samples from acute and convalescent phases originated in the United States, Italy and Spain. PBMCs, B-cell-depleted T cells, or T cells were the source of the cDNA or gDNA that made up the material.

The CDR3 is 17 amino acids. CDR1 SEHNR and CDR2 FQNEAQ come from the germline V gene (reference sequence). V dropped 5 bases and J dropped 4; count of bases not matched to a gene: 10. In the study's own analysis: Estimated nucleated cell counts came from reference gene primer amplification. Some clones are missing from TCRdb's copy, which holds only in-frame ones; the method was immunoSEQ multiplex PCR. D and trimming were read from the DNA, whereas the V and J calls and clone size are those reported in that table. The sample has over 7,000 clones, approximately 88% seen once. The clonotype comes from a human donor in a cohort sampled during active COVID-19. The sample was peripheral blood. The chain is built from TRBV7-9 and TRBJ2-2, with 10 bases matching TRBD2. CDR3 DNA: TGTGCCAGCAGCCGCGGACTAGCGGAGGTTGGCACCGGGGAGCTGTTTTTT. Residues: CASSRGLAEVGTGELFF.